The present T cell receptor (beta chain) was sequenced within a study of identifying expanded T cells in peripheral blood. Findings and limits, study-wide: Clone count variance between roughly 2-week samples rose with total template count. Over approximately two and four weeks, about 15 and 19 clones changed, versus approximately 1.2 between replicates.

With respect to this clone: Its matching antigen is unknown.

No infections or other immune events were documented during collection. The data were produced by immunoSEQ multiplex PCR, yet TCRdb's version contains in-frame clones alone and is incomplete. Altogether approximately 90,000 clones are present, around nine tenths being singletons, with the ten largest covering about 4.2%. The V segment lost 9 bases and the J segment 3 bases; nucleotides outside the gene matches: 2. Germline values: CDR1 MNHNY, CDR2 SVGAGI (reference sequence). The CDR3 contains 12 residues. The sequence was collected from a person between 18 and 70 years old in good health. Sequenced input: blood. The genes are TRBV6-6 and TRBJ2-7; 10 bases match TRBD1. CDR3 in DNA: TGTGCCAGAGGGACAGGGGACTACGAGCAGTACTTC. This sequence encodes CARGTGDYEQYF.